This TCR beta chain comes out of a study of blood T cell repertoires in COVID-19. The CDR3 covers 16 residues. The V gene's germline CDR1 is MDHEN and CDR2 SYDVKM. Germline trimming cut 4 bases from V and 2 bases from J; bases unmatched to any gene: 6. Profiled with immunoSEQ multiplex PCR; TCRdb holds only in-frame clones, not every one. The table includes around 92,000 clones, less than 85% detected once. The clonotype comes from a man in his 70s with COVID-19, enrolled during active disease. This rearrangement joins TRBV28 to TRBJ2-7, with 12 bases identical to TRBD2. Input material: peripheral blood. CDR3 nucleotides: TGTGCCAGCAGTTCGAGACTAGCGGGAGTAACCTACGAGCAGTACTTC. Protein product: CASSSRLAGVTYEQYF.